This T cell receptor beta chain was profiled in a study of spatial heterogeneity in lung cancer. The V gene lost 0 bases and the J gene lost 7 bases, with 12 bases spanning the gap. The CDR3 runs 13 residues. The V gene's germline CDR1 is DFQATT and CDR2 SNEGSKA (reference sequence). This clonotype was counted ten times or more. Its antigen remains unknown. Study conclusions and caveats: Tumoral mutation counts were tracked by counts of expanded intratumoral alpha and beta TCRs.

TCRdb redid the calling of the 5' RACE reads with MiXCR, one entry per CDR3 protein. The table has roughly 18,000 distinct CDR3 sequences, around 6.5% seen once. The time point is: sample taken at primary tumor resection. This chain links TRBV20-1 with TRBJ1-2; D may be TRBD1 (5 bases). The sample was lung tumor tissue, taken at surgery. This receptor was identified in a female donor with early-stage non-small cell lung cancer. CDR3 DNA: TGCAGTGCTAGAGATCAGCAGGGTCGTGGCTACACCTTC. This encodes CSARDQQGRGYTF.